Listed here are 25 T cell receptor beta chains from one sample, sequenced in a study of blood T cells in healthy people across ages. Primed by a sample-barcoded 5' primer and a J-beta primer mix, a second PCR proceeded for about 7 to 11 cycles. MiXCR, run by TCRdb on the 5' RACE reads, gives a single entry per CDR3 protein. The sample lists 1.5 million to 2 million distinct CDR3 sequences, around 50% seen once, with roughly 2.1% in the top ten. Sequenced: blood. The receptors here all came from a woman between 40 and 50 years old in good health.

The V and J genes are TRBV28 and TRBJ2-7, with TRBD1 identical over 7 bases. V trimming: 2 bases; J trimming: 3 bases; junction bases outside the gene matches: 4. This CDR3 has 14 amino acids. Looked up from germline, CDR1 is MDHEN and CDR2 is SYDVKM. In nucleotides, the CDR3 is TGTGCCAGCAGTTTAGGGACAGCAAACTACGAGCAGTACTTC. This sequence encodes CASSLGTANYEQYF.

The CDR3 coding sequence is TGTGCCAGCTCACCACCGATGAACACTGAAGCTTTCTTT. Amino acid sequence: CASSPPMNTEAFF. This sequence joins TRBV18 and TRBJ1-1; D not certain. V lost 0 bases and J 0 bases, leaving 2 bases between the germline ends. The CDR3 has 13 residues. Per germline, CDR1 KGHSH and CDR2 LQKENI.

This clonotype was counted a single time. The chain links TRBV6-2 or TRBV6-3 to TRBJ1-1; possibly TRBD1 for D (5 bases). The CDR3 spans 15 residues. The V end lost 0 bases, the J end lost 4 bases, and 12 bases lay between the germline ends. The germline V gene encodes CDR1 MNHEY and CDR2 SVGEGT. As DNA, the CDR3 is TGTGCCAGCAGTTACTCGACCCCAGGGAGCACTGAAGCTTTCTTT. Translating gives CASSYSTPGSTEAFF.

Only a few counts were recorded for this clonotype. The gene calls are TRBV7-9 and TRBJ2-5; a weak D match, TRBD2 (5 bases). Germline assignment: CDR1 SEHNR and CDR2 FQNEAQ (reference sequence). This CDR3 is built from 12 residues. V lost 4 bases, J lost 10 bases, and 13 bases lay in between. The CDR3 bases are TGTGCCAGCAGCTATTTTCCCGGGGTCCAGTACTTC. It translates to CASSYFPGVQYF.

J is TRBJ2-1 and V is TRBV5-1, with 7 bases identical to TRBD2. The CDR3 has 15 residues. V lost 2 bases to trimming and J lost 9 bases; unmatched junction nucleotides: 11. Germline lookup yields CDR1 SGHRS and CDR2 YFSETQ. CDR3 loop: CASSLGLVDRSEQFF. The CDR3 bases are TGCGCCAGCAGCTTAGGACTAGTAGATCGGTCTGAGCAGTTCTTC.

Many counts were recorded for this clonotype. The chain joins TRBV12-3 or TRBV12-4 to TRBJ2-7, with a possible D match to TRBD2 (6 bases). CDR3 length: 13 amino acids. The ends were cut back, 6 bases at V and 6 bases at J, with 15 bases in the middle. CDR3 loop: CASSPGTPPEQYF. The CDR3 DNA reads as TGTGCCAGCAGCCCCGGGACTCCACCCGAGCAGTACTTC.

Only a few counts were recorded for this clonotype. The V gene is TRBV12-3 or TRBV12-4, the J gene TRBJ2-5; TRBD2 agrees at 13 bases. The CDR3 consists of 16 residues. The trim removed 3 bases at V and 7 bases at J, leaving 8 bases unmatched. CDR3 amino acids: CASSFFTSGGAVTQYF. Written as DNA, the CDR3 is TGTGCCAGCAGTTTTTTTACTAGCGGGGGGGCTGTGACCCAGTACTTC.

This clonotype was recorded a few times. The chain carries TRBV4-3 and TRBJ2-6; D gene uncertain. This CDR3 spans 19 amino acids. Looked up from germline, CDR1 is LGHNA and CDR2 is YSLEER. Trimming stripped 0 bases from V and 0 bases from J, with 15 bases between. This CDR3 reads CASSQESATISSGANVLTF. CDR3 in DNA: TGCGCCAGCAGCCAAGAATCTGCGACAATTTCCTCTGGGGCCAACGTCCTGACTTTC.

This clonotype was recorded a few times. The CDR3 DNA reads TGCAGTGCTAGAGATATTCGACATCGGGACGCATACACAGATACGCAGTATTTT. Encoded protein: CSARDIRHRDAYTDTQYF. This rearrangement joins TRBV20-1 to TRBJ2-3, with D perhaps matching TRBD1 or TRBD2 (5 bases each). CDR1 is DFQATT and CDR2 is SNEGSKA in the germline V gene (reference sequence). The length of the CDR3 is 18 residues. V was shortened by 0 bases and J by 2 bases, with 21 bases between the two germline ends.

Details on this clonotype: An end of the junction does not agree with germline; a read error may underlie this. The rearrangement joins TRBV4-1 to TRBJ2-6; TRBD1 is a possible D gene (5 bases). CDR1 and CDR2 from the germline V gene are MGHRA and YSYEKL. The CDR3 is made up of 18 amino acids. The CDR3 region has the DNA TGCGCCAGCAGCCAAATCATCCAGAGAGCCTCTGGGGCCAATGTCCTGACTTTC. It encodes CASSQIIQRASGANVLTF.

This clonotype was seen more than once but under ten times. The chain combines TRBV5-1 with TRBJ2-1; D is ambiguous. CDR3 length: 15 residues. The V end was cut by 4 bases, the J end by 2 bases, with 13 bases between. The V gene's germline CDR1 is SGHRS and CDR2 YFSETQ. This chain's CDR3 is CASSEARFTYNEQFF. The CDR3 DNA is TGCGCCAGCAGCGAAGCGCGGTTTACCTACAATGAGCAGTTCTTC. Together with reference TRBV5-1 and TRBJ2-1, the CDR3 gives the full variable domain: KAGVTQTPRYLIKTRGQQVTLSCSPISGHRSVSWYQQTPGQGLQFLFEYFSETQRNKGNFPGRFSGRQFSNSRSEMNVSTLELGDSALYLCASSEARFTYNEQFFGPGTRLTVL.

The chain has TRBV6-5 and TRBJ1-1; 7 nucleotides align to TRBD1. CDR3 length: 14 amino acids. J lost 5 bases, V lost 5 bases, and 8 bases had no gene match. Germline CDR1 MNHEY, CDR2 SVGAGI. The CDR3 region is CASSADRAETEAFF. CDR3 sequence (DNA): TGTGCCAGCAGTGCCGACAGGGCGGAGACTGAAGCTTTCTTT.

The V gene is TRBV5-1, the J gene TRBJ2-3; 8 nucleotides match TRBD2. The CDR3 has 15 amino acids. Germline trimming cut 1 base from V and 6 bases from J; bases unmatched to any gene: 7. Germline V gene lookup returns CDR1 SGHRS and CDR2 YFSETQ. CDR3 protein: CASSLSAGGSDTQYF. The CDR3 nucleotides read TGCGCCAGCAGCTTGTCGGCGGGGGGAAGTGATACGCAGTATTTT.

V is TRBV15 and J is TRBJ2-7, with D perhaps being TRBD1 or TRBD2 (5 bases each). The CDR3 sequence is 13 residues long. Germline V gene sequence: CDR1 LNHNV, CDR2 YYDKDF (reference sequence). V was trimmed by 9 bases and J by 7 bases, leaving 19 bases between them. The CDR3 sequence: CATGISRGGEQYF. For the CDR3, the DNA is TGTGCCACGGGAATCTCGAGGGGTGGGGAGCAGTACTTC.

This clonotype has more than one count but fewer than ten. This chain joins TRBV29-1 and TRBJ2-6; D unclear. This CDR3 contains 13 residues. The ends were cut back, 6 bases at V and 0 bases at J, with 6 bases in the middle. Germline V gene sequence: CDR1 SQVTM, CDR2 ANQGSEA. The CDR3 bases are TGCAGCGTGCCCTCCTCTGGGGCCAACGTCCTGACTTTC. It specifies CSVPSSGANVLTF.

Comments on this clonotype: One end of the junction fails to match germline, which may point to a read error. The rearrangement links TRBV20-1 to TRBJ1-4; D is ambiguous. The V gene's germline CDR1 is DFQATT and CDR2 SNEGSKA (reference sequence). The CDR3 has 14 residues. CDR3 sequence (DNA): TGCAGTGCTAGAGATGTAGTCTTTAATGGAAAACTGTTTTTT. Amino acid sequence: CSARDVVFNGKLFF.

The V call is TRBV5-1, the J call TRBJ2-2; 8 bases are shared with TRBD2. CDR3 length: 16 residues. V trimming: 0 bases; J trimming: 3 bases; junction bases outside the gene matches: 4. From germline, CDR1 is SGHRS and CDR2 YFSETQ. CDR3 DNA sequence: TGCGCCAGCAGCTTGGCCTCAGCGGGGGACACCGGGGAGCTGTTTTTT. It specifies CASSLASAGDTGELFF.

V is TRBV12-3 or TRBV12-4 and J is TRBJ1-1; D gene ambiguous. CDR3 length equals 14 residues. V was shortened by 1 base and J by 0 bases, with 6 bases between the two germline ends. In DNA, the CDR3 is TGTGCCAGCAGTTTAGAGGTTATGAACACTGAAGCTTTCTTT. This sequence encodes CASSLEVMNTEAFF.

V is TRBV27 and J is TRBJ2-1, with 8 positions matching TRBD1. This CDR3 is 15 amino acids long. CDR1 MNHEY and CDR2 SMNVEV come from the germline V gene (reference sequence). V shed 5 bases and J 10 bases; nucleotides not matched to a gene: 13. Here the CDR3 reads CASSPIHRDRREQFF. The CDR3 nucleotides read TGTGCCAGCAGTCCAATACACCGGGACAGGCGGGAGCAGTTCTTC.

V usage is TRBV6-6 and J usage is TRBJ2-1, with 8 bases identical to TRBD2. With 5 bases clipped from V and 6 bases from J, the junction kept 12 bases outside the gene matches. The CDR3 totals 16 residues. Germline assignment: CDR1 MNHNY and CDR2 SVGAGI (reference sequence). CDR3 sequence reads: CASSQFGGDRPNEQFF. DNA for the CDR3: TGTGCCAGCAGTCAATTCGGGGGGGATAGGCCCAATGAGCAGTTCTTC.

The gene calls are TRBV6-5 and TRBJ2-6; D gene uncertain. This CDR3 has 11 residues. With 0 bases removed from V and 12 bases from J, the gap between germline ends came to 3 bases. Germline V gives CDR1 MNHEY, CDR2 SVGAGI. In DNA form, the CDR3 reads TGTGCCAGCAGTTACTCGGGCGTCCTGACTTTC. Its protein is CASSYSGVLTF.

The genes are TRBV9 and TRBJ2-1; D perhaps matches TRBD1 (6 bases). Trimming cost V 3 bases and J 3 bases, with 13 bases left between them. The CDR3 contains 15 residues. The germline CDR1 and CDR2 sequences are SGDLS and YYNGEE. The CDR3 reads CASSGVGALYNEQFF. The CDR3 DNA follows: TGTGCCAGCAGCGGGGTGGGGGCTCTCTACAATGAGCAGTTCTTC.

The rearrangement joins TRBV5-1 to TRBJ2-3; D not certain. Germline V gene data show CDR1 as SGHRS and CDR2 as YFSETQ. There are 14 residues in the CDR3. The V gene lost 0 bases and the J gene lost 5 bases, with 10 bases spanning the gap. CDR3 nucleotides: TGCGCCAGCAGCTTGGGCTGGGCGGAAGATACGCAGTATTTT. Translation gives CASSLGWAEDTQYF.

The CDR3 nucleotides read TGCGCCAGCAGCGTGACAGAGAACACCGGGGAGCTGTTTTTT. It is translated as CASSVTENTGELFF. The V gene is TRBV5-1, the J gene TRBJ2-2; D is perhaps TRBD1 (5 bases). The CDR3 totals 14 residues. In germline, CDR1 is SGHRS, CDR2 YFSETQ. V lost 4 bases to trimming and J lost 1 base, with 8 bases between them.

The V gene is TRBV27, the J gene TRBJ1-5; no clear D gene. The CDR3 runs to 17 residues. The V gene's germline CDR1 is MNHEY and CDR2 SMNVEV (reference sequence). Trimming stripped 5 bases from V and 0 bases from J, with 17 bases between. In DNA form, the CDR3 reads TGTGCCAGCAGTCTCCGGGCAGGCCTTAATAGCAATCAGCCCCAGCATTTT. Translating gives CASSLRAGLNSNQPQHF.